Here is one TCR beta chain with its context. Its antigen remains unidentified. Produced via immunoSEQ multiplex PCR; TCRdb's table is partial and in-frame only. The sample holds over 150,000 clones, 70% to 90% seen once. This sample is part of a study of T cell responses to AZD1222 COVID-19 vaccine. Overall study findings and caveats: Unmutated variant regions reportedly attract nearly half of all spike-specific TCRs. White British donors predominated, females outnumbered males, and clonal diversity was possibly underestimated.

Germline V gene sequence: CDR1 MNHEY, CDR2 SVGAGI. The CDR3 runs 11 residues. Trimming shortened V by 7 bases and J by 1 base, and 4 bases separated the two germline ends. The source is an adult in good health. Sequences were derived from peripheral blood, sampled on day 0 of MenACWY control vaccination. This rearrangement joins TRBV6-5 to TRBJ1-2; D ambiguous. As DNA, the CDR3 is TGTGCCAGCAACGATAACTATGGCTACACCTTC. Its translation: CASNDNYGYTF.